The following is a T cell receptor (beta chain) sequence with its context. Antigen: not known. The assay was immunoSEQ multiplex PCR, and TCRdb's table has in-frame clones only and misses some. The sample has tens of thousands of clones, around nine tenths seen once. This record comes from a study of OX40 agonist ivuxolimab in advanced cancers. Findings and limits, study-wide: Some nonresponders also had low normalized T-cell clonal expansion.

Trimming stripped 0 bases from V and 1 base from J, with 10 bases between. This CDR3 contains 15 residues. The germline V gene has CDR1 SGDLS and CDR2 YYNGEE. The material sequenced was CD4+ or CD8+ T cells sorted from blood, taken in a trial of the OX40 agonist ivuxolimab. The chain has TRBV9 and TRBJ1-1; D is unclear. The TCR originated in an adult with an advanced solid tumor such as melanoma, head and neck, liver or kidney cancer. CDR3: CASSVEAGSNTEAFF. In DNA form, the CDR3 reads TGTGCCAGCAGCGTAGAGGCCGGATCGAACACTGAAGCTTTCTTT.